Each of the 16 T cell receptor beta chains below was sequenced from the same sample in a study of blood T cell repertoires in COVID-19. This table comes from immunoSEQ multiplex PCR, and its TCRdb copy is limited to in-frame clones, with some not included. This table has 200,000 to 250,000 clones, approximately 84% appearing once. The sequenced sample was peripheral blood. The source is an elderly woman with COVID-19, enrolled during active disease.

The J gene is TRBJ2-3, the V gene TRBV29-1; TRBD1 agrees at 7 bases. J was trimmed by 6 bases and V by 3 bases; bases with no gene match: 6. The CDR3 is made up of 13 amino acids. CDR1 is SQVTM and CDR2 is ANQGSEA in the germline V gene. CDR3 bases: TGCAGCGTTGAGACAGGGAGAGGGGATACGCAGTATTTT. Translated, it gives CSVETGRGDTQYF.

The chain couples TRBV19 to TRBJ1-5, with 9 positions matching TRBD1. Germline CDR1 LNHDA, CDR2 SQIVND (reference sequence). The CDR3 has 16 amino acids. V trimming: 3 bases; J trimming: 2 bases; junction bases outside the gene matches: 5. The CDR3 sequence is CASSIGGQGGNQPQHF. The CDR3 DNA reads TGTGCCAGTAGTATCGGGGGACAGGGTGGCAATCAGCCCCAGCATTTT.

The gene calls are TRBV7-9 and TRBJ1-1, with 8 bases lining up with TRBD1. Unmatched junction bases numbered 4, after V lost 3 bases and J lost 4 bases. The CDR3 runs 14 residues. Germline values: CDR1 SEHNR, CDR2 FQNEAQ (reference sequence). DNA of the CDR3: TGTGCCAGCAGCTTCCAGCAGGGGGCCACTGAAGCTTTCTTT. This codes for CASSFQQGATEAFF.

This chain uses TRBV15 with TRBJ2-7, with D possibly matching TRBD2 (5 bases). Germline CDR1 is LNHNV and CDR2 is YYDKDF (reference sequence). The CDR3 runs 12 residues. V was trimmed by 3 bases and J by 4 bases, leaving 7 bases between them. The DNA of the CDR3 is TGTGCCACCAGCAGGCCGGGATACGAGCAGTACTTC. Translation gives CATSRPGYEQYF.

The chain is built from TRBV19 and TRBJ1-4, with TRBD1 matching over 9 bases. Per the germline V gene, CDR1 is LNHDA and CDR2 is SQIVND (reference sequence). The CDR3 consists of 15 residues. The V and J ends lost 6 bases and 8 bases, in that order; junction bases with no gene match: 10. The CDR3 nucleotides read TGTGCCAGTAGCCGGGACAGGGCGCCTTACGAAAAACTGTTTTTT. Its translation is CASSRDRAPYEKLFF.

This chain's CDR3 is CASSSNTGSGANVLTF. DNA of the CDR3: TGCGCCAGCAGCTCAAACACGGGGTCCGGGGCCAACGTCCTGACTTTC. The chain joins TRBV5-1 to TRBJ2-6, with D possibly TRBD2 on 5 matching bases. The CDR3 extends over 16 amino acids. V was cut by 3 bases and J by 4 bases, with 14 bases left in between. The germline V gene has CDR1 SGHRS and CDR2 YFSETQ.

V and J are TRBV5-4 and TRBJ2-7; 15 bases agree with TRBD2. This CDR3 spans 15 amino acids. Germline CDR1 is SGHNT and CDR2 is YYREEE (reference sequence). The V gene end was trimmed by 7 bases and the J gene end by 6 bases; junction bases not matched to a gene: 8. CDR3 residues: CASSWTSGGAGEQYF. The CDR3 DNA is TGTGCCAGCTCGTGGACTAGCGGGGGGGCAGGCGAGCAGTACTTC.

V is TRBV6-6 and J is TRBJ1-5; TRBD1 agrees at 9 bases. The CDR3 contains 15 residues. The V segment lost 1 base and the J segment 7 bases; nucleotides outside the gene matches: 5. Germline loops: CDR1 MNHNY, CDR2 SVGAGI (reference sequence). This CDR3 reads CASSYFTGGRQPQHF. The CDR3 DNA reads as TGTGCCAGCAGTTACTTTACAGGGGGCAGGCAGCCCCAGCATTTT.

The chain couples TRBV18 to TRBJ2-7; 12 positions match TRBD1. CDR1 and CDR2 from the germline V gene are KGHSH and LQKENI. This CDR3 has 15 residues. V lost 6 bases to trimming and J lost 4 bases; unmatched junction nucleotides: 7. As DNA, the CDR3 is TGTGCCAGCTCGCTGCGGGGACAGGGGGCTTACGAGCAGTACTTC. Translation: CASSLRGQGAYEQYF.

This clone was seen once. The genes are TRBV6-5 and TRBJ1-2; perhaps TRBD1 as D (6 bases). Per germline, CDR1 MNHEY and CDR2 SVGAGI. The V end lost 6 bases, the J end lost 8 bases, and 16 bases lay between the germline ends. The CDR3 contains 13 residues. CDR3 region: CASSSGTSTGYTF. The CDR3 nucleotides are TGTGCCAGCAGCTCCGGGACATCTACCGGCTACACCTTC.

The J gene is TRBJ1-2, the V gene TRBV9; no clear D gene. Looked up from germline, CDR1 is SGDLS and CDR2 is YYNGEE. V gave up 0 bases and J gave up 4 bases, with 13 bases separating them. CDR3 size: 15 residues. CDR3 region: CASSVGASPRYGYTF. For the CDR3, the DNA is TGTGCCAGCAGCGTAGGGGCATCCCCTCGCTATGGCTACACCTTC. Looking up the rest from reference TRBV9 and TRBJ1-2 gives the full variable domain: DSGVTQTPKHLITATGQRVTLRCSPRSGDLSVYWYQQSLDQGLQFLIQYYNGEERAKGNILERFSAQQFPDLHSELNLSSLELGDSALYFCASSVGASPRYGYTFGSGTRLTVV.

The CDR3 nucleotides read TGTGCCAGCGGCCCCCACAGGGTTGTTAATGAAAAACTGTTTTTT. As protein: CASGPHRVVNEKLFF. The chain uses TRBV2 and TRBJ1-4; weak D call: TRBD1 (6 bases). V lost 8 bases, J lost 4 bases, and 17 bases lay in between. The CDR3 sequence is 15 residues long. The germline V gene has CDR1 SNHLY and CDR2 FYNNEI.

V is TRBV28 and J is TRBJ2-7, with 9 bases lining up with TRBD1. With 6 bases clipped from V and 0 bases from J, the junction kept 9 bases outside the gene matches. The CDR3 has 16 residues. Germline-derived CDR1 and CDR2 are MDHEN and SYDVKM. The CDR3 sequence: CASSLLPGQGSYEQYF. In DNA form, the CDR3 reads TGTGCCAGCAGCCTTCTACCGGGACAGGGCTCCTACGAGCAGTACTTC.

The genes are TRBV5-1 and TRBJ2-1; 9 bases line up with TRBD1. The CDR3 runs to 15 residues. With 4 bases clipped from V and 4 bases from J, the junction kept 6 bases outside the gene matches. Germline V lookup: CDR1 SGHRS, CDR2 YFSETQ. The CDR3 sequence: CASSQQGAVYNEQFF. The CDR3 DNA reads as TGCGCCAGCAGCCAACAGGGGGCGGTTTACAATGAGCAGTTCTTC.

Written as DNA, the CDR3 is TGCACCAGCAGCCAGCGGACAGGGACTGACAGGAGGGGCAATCAGCCCCAGCATTTT. Translating gives CTSSQRTGTDRRGNQPQHF. This chain connects TRBV1 to TRBJ1-5; the table gives TRBD1 as D, unverified against the DNA. TRBV1 is shown as a pseudogene. There are 19 residues in the CDR3.

Concerning this clone itself: This sample includes further DNA sequences coding for the same CDR3. The chain has TRBV18 and TRBJ2-7, with D possibly matching TRBD2 (5 bases). Between the trimmed V and J ends, which lost 5 bases and 4 bases, there was a span of 9 bases. The germline CDR1 and CDR2 sequences are KGHSH and LQKENI. CDR3 size: 12 residues. CDR3 sequence: CASSSGSYEQYF. The CDR3, as DNA: TGTGCCAGCTCATCTGGGAGTTACGAGCAGTACTTC.